One and the same sample provided the 26 T cell receptor beta chains below, sequenced in a study of T cell responses to AZD1222 COVID-19 vaccine (dated by TCRdb to the early 2020s). The library came from the immunoSEQ multiplex PCR assay. The table was pulled from immuneACCESS by TCRdb, which kept in-frame rearrangements only. Such tables lose some clones; where checked, under half of the loss comes from unresolved V genes, and the rest has no known cause. Across this sample there are 110,000 to 150,000 clones, with 80% to 90% seen only once. About 3% of the sample is in the top ten clones. The sample's time point label, in plain terms: baseline before first vaccination. Sequences were derived from peripheral blood, sampled on day 0 of AZD1222 vaccination. Every receptor here comes from an adult in good health.

This rearrangement joins TRBV28 to TRBJ1-2, with a possible D match to TRBD1 (5 bases). Germline assignment: CDR1 MDHEN and CDR2 SYDVKM. V dropped 2 bases and J dropped 3 bases, with 13 bases sitting between them. This CDR3 is 15 amino acids long. The CDR3 here is CASSLGGGVYYGYTF. The CDR3 coding sequence is TGTGCCAGCAGTTTAGGGGGGGGAGTCTACTATGGCTACACCTTC.

This sequence joins TRBV10-1 and TRBJ2-5; the D gene is possibly TRBD2 (6 bases). V was clipped by 11 bases and J by 5 bases, with 18 bases between them. Germline assignment: CDR1 WNHNN and CDR2 SYGVQD (reference sequence). CDR3 length: 13 residues. The CDR3 region is CAPEEGHRETQYF. CDR3 sequence (DNA): TGCGCCCCCGAGGAGGGGCATCGGGAGACCCAGTACTTC.

This rearrangement joins TRBV11-2 to TRBJ2-7; tentatively, D is TRBD1 or TRBD2 (5 bases each). The V gene's germline CDR1 is SGHAT and CDR2 FQNNGV. V was clipped by 5 bases and J by 0 bases, with 14 bases between them. CDR3 length: 15 amino acids. DNA for the CDR3: TGTGCCAGCAGCCGGGACCGTCCCAGCTCCTACGAGCAGTACTTC. Translated: CASSRDRPSSYEQYF.

V is TRBV7-3 and J is TRBJ2-2, with TRBD2 matching over 7 bases. V shed 6 bases and J 0 bases; nucleotides not matched to a gene: 4. The CDR3 extends over 15 amino acids. Germline CDR1 is SGHTA and CDR2 is FQGTGA. The CDR3 sequence is CASRSGTTNTGELFF. CDR3 nucleotide sequence: TGTGCCAGCAGATCCGGGACTACGAACACCGGGGAGCTGTTTTTT.

The CDR3 nucleotides are TGTGCCAGCAGTACCGACAGCCTCAACCTCTACGAGCAGTACTTC. Translation: CASSTDSLNLYEQYF. The chain has TRBV6-5 and TRBJ2-7, with a possible D match to TRBD1 (5 bases). Germline CDR1 is MNHEY and CDR2 is SVGAGI. Trimming pared 5 bases from V and 3 bases from J, leaving 17 bases between. The length of the CDR3 is 15 residues.

This chain connects TRBV11-3 to TRBJ2-1; D might be TRBD2 (5 bases). Germline V CDR1 and CDR2: SGHNT, YENEEA. V lost 0 bases, J lost 6 bases, and 9 bases lay in between. This CDR3 has 14 amino acids. CDR3 nucleotides: TGTGCCAGCAGCTTAGATCGAGGGCGCAATGAGCAGTTCTTC. This translates into CASSLDRGRNEQFF.

This chain uses TRBV14 with TRBJ2-7; 7 positions agree with TRBD1. Per the germline V gene, CDR1 is SGHDN and CDR2 is FVKESK. CDR3 length equals 16 residues. The trim removed 2 bases at V and 0 bases at J, leaving 7 bases unmatched. CDR3 DNA sequence: TGTGCCAGCAGCCAACGATTCGGGACAGACTCCTACGAGCAGTACTTC. Its protein is CASSQRFGTDSYEQYF.

DNA of the CDR3: TGCGCCAGCAACCCCTCTGCAGGTACAGATACGCAGTATTTT. Encoded protein: CASNPSAGTDTQYF. V is TRBV5-1 and J is TRBJ2-3; D gene uncertain. There are 14 residues in the CDR3. CDR1 and CDR2 (germline): SGHRS, YFSETQ. V shed 6 bases and J shed 3 bases, with 14 bases lying between them.

As concerns this clone: The junction shows a germline mismatch at one end, possibly a read error. This chain joins TRBV5-1 and TRBJ1-1, with 7 nucleotides matching TRBD1. Germline lookup yields CDR1 SGHRS and CDR2 YFSETQ. This CDR3 is built from 9 residues. CDR3 loop: CASSAGDSF. In DNA, the CDR3 is TGCGCCAGCAGCGCCGGGGACAGTTTT.

V is TRBV19 and J is TRBJ1-1; the D is unclear. The CDR3 contains 13 residues. The V gene lost 6 bases and the J gene lost 4 bases, with 12 bases spanning the gap. Germline V gene sequence: CDR1 LNHDA, CDR2 SQIVND (reference sequence). CDR3 sequence reads: CASSMGRFTEAFF. CDR3 nucleotide sequence: TGTGCCAGTAGCATGGGCAGGTTCACTGAAGCTTTCTTT.

The rearrangement uses TRBV5-1 and TRBJ2-7, with D maybe TRBD2 (5 bases). There are 17 residues in the CDR3. Trimming pared 0 bases from V and 2 bases from J, leaving 18 bases between. CDR1 and CDR2 from the germline V gene are SGHRS and YFSETQ. The CDR3 protein is CASSLAKGVRPPYEQYF. The CDR3 region has the DNA TGCGCCAGCAGCTTGGCCAAGGGAGTCCGCCCGCCCTACGAGCAGTACTTC.

This sequence joins TRBV15 and TRBJ1-2; 9 bases align to TRBD1. The CDR3 is 13 amino acids. Per the germline V gene, CDR1 is LNHNV and CDR2 is YYDKDF (reference sequence). J was trimmed by 4 bases and V by 4 bases; bases with no gene match: 1. In nucleotides, the CDR3 is TGTGCCACCAGCATGGGACAGGGCTATGGCTACACCTTC. Protein sequence: CATSMGQGYGYTF.

The chain carries TRBV5-5 and TRBJ2-6; possibly TRBD1 or TRBD2 for D (7 bases each). Germline assignment: CDR1 SGHKS and CDR2 YYEKEE (reference sequence). CDR3 size: 17 residues. The V end lost 4 bases, the J end lost 1 base, and 15 bases lay between the germline ends. In nucleotides, the CDR3 is TGTGCCAGCAGCCCAAGACAGGGAGGGTCTGGGGCCAACGTCCTGACTTTC. Translated, it gives CASSPRQGGSGANVLTF.

The chain joins TRBV2 to TRBJ2-7; D tentatively fits TRBD1 or TRBD2 (6 bases each). Deletions cut 2 bases from V and 8 bases from J, with 10 bases between. Germline lookup yields CDR1 SNHLY and CDR2 FYNNEI. The CDR3 has 12 residues. CDR3 sequence (DNA): TGTGCCAGCAGTGAAACAGGGAGGCAGCAGTACTTC. Translating it yields CASSETGRQQYF.

V usage is TRBV2 and J usage is TRBJ1-5, with 7 positions matching TRBD1. V dropped 5 bases and J dropped 1; count of bases not matched to a gene: 2. Germline CDR1 SNHLY, CDR2 FYNNEI. CDR3 length: 14 residues. The CDR3 nucleotides are TGTGCCAGCAGTCGACAGGGCAGCAATCAGCCCCAGCATTTT. It yields the protein CASSRQGSNQPQHF.

In this sample, this clone turned up a few times. The chain combines TRBV19 with TRBJ1-6; D is ambiguous. The V gene's germline CDR1 is LNHDA and CDR2 SQIVND (reference sequence). There are 15 residues in the CDR3. Trimming took 4 bases from V and 10 from J, leaving 17 bases between them. CDR3 nucleotides: TGTGCCAGTAGTACTAACCCCGCCGGAGGATCACCCCTCCACTTT. Its translation: CASSTNPAGGSPLHF.

The sample holds one count of this clone. The chain employs TRBV28 and TRBJ2-7; a weak D match, TRBD1 (5 bases). V was cut by 2 bases and J by 0 bases, with 11 bases left in between. The germline CDR1 and CDR2 sequences are MDHEN and SYDVKM. This CDR3 has 15 residues. Here the CDR3 reads CASSLGQGFSYEQYF. CDR3 in DNA: TGTGCCAGCAGTTTAGGGCAGGGTTTCTCCTACGAGCAGTACTTC.

V and J are TRBV11-3 and TRBJ2-1; D tentatively fits TRBD1 or TRBD2 (6 bases each). The V end was cut by 5 bases, the J end by 6 bases, with 11 bases between. The germline V gene has CDR1 SGHNT and CDR2 YENEEA. This CDR3 comprises 13 residues. CDR3 coding DNA: TGTGCCAGCAGCCCCACGGGGGCCAATGAGCAGTTCTTC. It is translated as CASSPTGANEQFF.

The J gene is TRBJ1-6, the V gene TRBV19; 8 bases align to TRBD1. Germline V gives CDR1 LNHDA, CDR2 SQIVND (reference sequence). Trimming cost V 9 bases and J 7 bases; bases outside gene matches: 11. The CDR3 is made up of 15 amino acids. The CDR3 region is CASRRQGRENSPLHF. The CDR3 DNA sequence: TGTGCCAGCAGAAGACAGGGGCGTGAAAATTCACCCCTCCACTTT.

The rearrangement uses TRBV28 and TRBJ1-3; D uncertain. Trimming left V 1 base short and J 2 bases short, with 21 bases between. The CDR3 consists of 19 residues. CDR1 is MDHEN, CDR2 SYDVKM, per germline. In DNA, the CDR3 is TGTGCCAGCAGTTTATTCGGTTTAAAGGAGGGAATTACTGGAAACACCATATATTTT. This gives the protein CASSLFGLKEGITGNTIYF.

This sequence joins TRBV15 and TRBJ1-5; D gene uncertain. CDR3 length: 15 amino acids. V dropped 4 bases and J dropped 4 bases, with 14 bases sitting between them. Germline CDR1 and CDR2: LNHNV and YYDKDF (reference sequence). The CDR3 reads CATSKKNGPNQPQHF. CDR3 DNA: TGTGCCACCAGCAAAAAAAACGGGCCTAATCAGCCCCAGCATTTT.

The chain couples TRBV18 to TRBJ2-3, with TRBD2 matching over 10 bases. Germline lookup yields CDR1 KGHSH and CDR2 LQKENI. CDR3 length: 15 amino acids. The V gene end was trimmed by 2 bases and the J gene end by 1 base; junction bases not matched to a gene: 0. CDR3 region: CASSPGLAGTDTQYF. The CDR3 DNA sequence: TGTGCCAGCTCACCAGGACTAGCGGGCACAGATACGCAGTATTTT. The whole variable domain, filled in from reference TRBV18 and TRBJ2-3, reads NAGVMQNPRHLVRRRGQEARLRCSPMKGHSHVYWYRQLPEEGLKFMVYLQKENIIDESGMPKERFSAEFPKEGPSILRIQQVVRGDSAAYFCASSPGLAGTDTQYFGPGTRLTVL.

The rearrangement uses TRBV5-4 and TRBJ2-1; 8 bases agree with TRBD1. V trimming: 4 bases; J trimming: 5 bases; junction bases outside the gene matches: 2. Germline V CDR1 and CDR2: SGHNT, YYREEE (reference sequence). The CDR3 spans 13 residues. The CDR3 DNA follows: TGTGCCAGCAGCACGACAGGGGACAATGAGCAGTTCTTC. Translated: CASSTTGDNEQFF.

V and J are TRBV28 and TRBJ1-2; 9 nucleotides agree with TRBD1. In germline, CDR1 is MDHEN, CDR2 SYDVKM. There are 16 residues in the CDR3. The J segment lost 1 base and the V segment lost 2 bases, leaving 5 bases of the junction unmatched. CDR3 coding DNA: TGTGCCAGCAGTTTAGGTCGGACAGGGGATAACTATGGCTACACCTTC. It codes for CASSLGRTGDNYGYTF.

The chain joins TRBV18 to TRBJ1-2; no definite D call. Per the germline V gene, CDR1 is KGHSH and CDR2 is LQKENI. V gave up 5 bases and J gave up 4 bases, with 17 bases separating them. The CDR3 is made up of 15 amino acids. CDR3 amino acids: CASSSTPEALYGYTF. In DNA form, the CDR3 reads TGTGCCAGCTCATCCACCCCAGAAGCCCTCTATGGCTACACCTTC.

CDR3 sequence reads: CASSWSNTGELFF. In nucleotides, the CDR3 is TGTGCCAGCAGTTGGTCGAACACCGGGGAGCTGTTTTTT. The chain carries TRBV27 and TRBJ2-2; D call uncertain. The CDR3 contains 13 residues. V was clipped by 4 bases and J by 0 bases, with 3 bases between them. CDR1 is MNHEY and CDR2 is SMNVEV in the germline V gene (reference sequence).